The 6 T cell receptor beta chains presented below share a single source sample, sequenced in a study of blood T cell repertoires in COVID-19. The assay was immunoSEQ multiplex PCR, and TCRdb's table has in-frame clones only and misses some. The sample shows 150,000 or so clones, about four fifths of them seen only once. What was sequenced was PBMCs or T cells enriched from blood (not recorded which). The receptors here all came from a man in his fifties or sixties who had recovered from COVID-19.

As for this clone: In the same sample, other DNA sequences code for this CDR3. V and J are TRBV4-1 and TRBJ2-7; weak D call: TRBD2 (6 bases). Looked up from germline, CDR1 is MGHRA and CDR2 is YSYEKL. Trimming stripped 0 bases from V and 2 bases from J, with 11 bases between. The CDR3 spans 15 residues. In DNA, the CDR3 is TGCGCCAGCAGCCAAGACCCCGGGGGTACCTACGAGCAGTACTTC. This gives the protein CASSQDPGGTYEQYF.

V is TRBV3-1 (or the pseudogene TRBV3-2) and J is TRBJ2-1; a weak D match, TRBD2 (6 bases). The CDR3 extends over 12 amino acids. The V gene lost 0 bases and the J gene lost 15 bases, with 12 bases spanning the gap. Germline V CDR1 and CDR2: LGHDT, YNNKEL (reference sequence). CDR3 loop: CASSQEGRGRFF. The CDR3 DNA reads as TGTGCCAGCAGCCAAGAAGGGCGGGGTAGGTTCTTC.

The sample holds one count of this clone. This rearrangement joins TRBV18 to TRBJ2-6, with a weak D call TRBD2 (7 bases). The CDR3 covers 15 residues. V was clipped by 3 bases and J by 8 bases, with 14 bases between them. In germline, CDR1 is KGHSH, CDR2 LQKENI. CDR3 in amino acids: CASSPEGGATNVLTF. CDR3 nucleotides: TGTGCCAGCTCACCCGAGGGGGGGGCCACCAACGTCCTGACTTTC. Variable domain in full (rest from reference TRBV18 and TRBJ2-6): NAGVMQNPRHLVRRRGQEARLRCSPMKGHSHVYWYRQLPEEGLKFMVYLQKENIIDESGMPKERFSAEFPKEGPSILRIQQVVRGDSAAYFCASSPEGGATNVLTFGAGSRLTVL.

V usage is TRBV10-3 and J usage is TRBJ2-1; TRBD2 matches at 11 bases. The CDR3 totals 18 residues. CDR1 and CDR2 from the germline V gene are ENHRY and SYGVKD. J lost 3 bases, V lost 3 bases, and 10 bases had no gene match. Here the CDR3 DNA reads TGTGCCATCAGTGACCCGGGACTAGCGGAGACCATCTACAATGAGCAGTTCTTC. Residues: CAISDPGLAETIYNEQFF.

The CDR3 bases are TGCGCCAGCAGCCTCCGAGCGAATTCACCCCTCCACTTT. It encodes CASSLRANSPLHF. This chain uses TRBV4-1 with TRBJ1-6; D is unresolved. Germline V CDR1 and CDR2: MGHRA, YSYEKL. The germline V and J ends were trimmed by 4 bases and 7 bases, with 8 bases remaining between them. The CDR3 has 13 residues.

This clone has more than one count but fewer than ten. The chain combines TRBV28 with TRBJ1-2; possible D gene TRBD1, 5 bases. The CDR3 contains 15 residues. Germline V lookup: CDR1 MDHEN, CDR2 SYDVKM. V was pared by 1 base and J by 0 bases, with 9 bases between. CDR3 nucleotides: TGTGCCAGCAGTTTATTGGACACCGCTAACTATGGCTACACCTTC. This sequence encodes CASSLLDTANYGYTF.